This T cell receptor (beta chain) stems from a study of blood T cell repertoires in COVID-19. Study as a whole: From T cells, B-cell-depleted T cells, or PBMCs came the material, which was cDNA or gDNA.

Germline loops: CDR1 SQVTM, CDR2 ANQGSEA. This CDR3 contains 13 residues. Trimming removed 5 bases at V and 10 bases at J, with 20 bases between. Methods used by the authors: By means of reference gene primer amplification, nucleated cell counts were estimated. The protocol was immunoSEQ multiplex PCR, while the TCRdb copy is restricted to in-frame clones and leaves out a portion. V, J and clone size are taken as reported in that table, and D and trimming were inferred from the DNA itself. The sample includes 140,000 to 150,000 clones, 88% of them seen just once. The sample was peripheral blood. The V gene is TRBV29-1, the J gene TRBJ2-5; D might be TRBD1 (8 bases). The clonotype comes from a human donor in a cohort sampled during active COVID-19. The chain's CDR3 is CSVFEAGQAVQYF. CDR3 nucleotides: TGCAGCGTTTTTGAAGCGGGACAGGCCGTCCAGTACTTC.